The T cell receptor beta chain under discussion was sequenced for a study of shared clonotypes between healthy human individuals. Whole-study findings and limits: Shared clonotypes across all four donors exceeded non-shared ones in generation probability.

As for this clone: Its target is unknown.

Naive CD8 isolation took CD45RO-negative cells positively selected for CCR7 and excluded terminally differentiated effector memory CD45RA+ cells. This CDR3 region has 13 residues. Deletions cut 4 bases from V and 4 bases from J, with 10 bases between. CDR1 is SGHDN, CDR2 FVKESK, per germline. Here immunoSEQ multiplex PCR was the method, and the copy in TCRdb shows in-frame clones only, minus some. The data show approximately 1.9 million clones, around 93% seen once. V gene TRBV14 combines with J gene TRBJ1-1, with D perhaps matching TRBD1 (5 bases). The material sequenced was naive CD8+ T cells from PBMCs. The sequence derives from a man aged 18 to 30 in good health. Some clones in this sample may be carry-over from other donors' samples. The CDR3 DNA reads TGTGCCAGCAGCCCCGCGACAGTCACTGAAGCTTTCTTT. This encodes CASSPATVTEAFF.